The 18 T cell receptor beta chains below all came from one sample that was sequenced in a study of OX40 agonist ivuxolimab in advanced cancers. Sequencing was performed with immunoSEQ multiplex PCR; in TCRdb, only in-frame clones are kept and a portion is missing. The table lists tens of thousands of clones, roughly 85% of them singletons. The specimen comprised CD4+ or CD8+ T cells sorted from blood, sampled in a trial of the OX40 agonist ivuxolimab. The receptor set was obtained from an adult with an advanced solid tumor such as melanoma, head and neck, liver or kidney cancer.

The chain links TRBV7-2 to TRBJ2-3; D is unclear. This CDR3 has 13 residues. V was pared by 5 bases and J by 4 bases, with 10 bases between. Germline V gene data show CDR1 as SGHTA and CDR2 as FQGNSA. The CDR3 is CASSPPYADTQYF. In nucleotides, the CDR3 is TGTGCCAGCAGCCCTCCTTATGCAGATACGCAGTATTTT.

J is TRBJ2-5 and V is TRBV10-2; 8 bases fit TRBD2. Unmatched junction bases numbered 1, after V lost 3 bases and J lost 7 bases. There are 12 residues in the CDR3. Germline-derived CDR1 and CDR2 are WSHSY and SAAADI. CDR3 protein: CASSDAGGTQYF. Written as DNA, the CDR3 is TGCGCCAGCAGTGATGCGGGGGGGACCCAGTACTTC.

This chain uses TRBV28 with TRBJ1-6; D perhaps matches TRBD1 (6 bases). Trimming shortened V by 3 bases and J by 5 bases, and 14 bases separated the two germline ends. Germline CDR1 reads MDHEN; CDR2 reads SYDVKM. The CDR3 covers 16 residues. CDR3 region: CASSFVGAGNNSPLHF. CDR3 sequence (DNA): TGTGCCAGCAGTTTTGTGGGGGCGGGGAATAATTCACCCCTCCACTTT.

V gene TRBV7-6 combines with J gene TRBJ2-2, with D perhaps TRBD2 (6 bases). CDR3 length equals 18 residues. The germline V gene has CDR1 SGHVS and CDR2 FNYEAQ. Trimming left V 2 bases short and J 4 bases short, with 20 bases between. DNA of the CDR3: TGTGCCAGCAGCTTAACCTATCGGGAGAATCGGGGCACCGGGGAGCTGTTTTTT. Translation: CASSLTYRENRGTGELFF.

The chain links TRBV9 to TRBJ1-2, with a tentative D call TRBD1 (6 bases). The germline V gene encodes CDR1 SGDLS and CDR2 YYNGEE. The CDR3 runs 15 residues. V was clipped by 0 bases and J by 1 base, with 10 bases between them. CDR3 sequence (DNA): TGTGCCAGCAGCGTAGGGAGGACAGTTAACTATGGCTACACCTTC. Its protein is CASSVGRTVNYGYTF.

CDR3: CASSLGLSGIEAFF. CDR3 DNA sequence: TGCGCCAGCAGCTTGGGCTTGTCCGGGATTGAAGCTTTCTTT. The V gene is TRBV5-1, the J gene TRBJ1-1, with D uncertain. Trimming shortened V by 0 bases and J by 7 bases, and 13 bases separated the two germline ends. This CDR3 has 14 residues. Germline assignment: CDR1 SGHRS and CDR2 YFSETQ.

J is TRBJ2-5 and V is TRBV5-1; D uncertain. This CDR3 contains 12 residues. V lost 2 bases and J 5 bases, leaving 7 bases between the germline ends. Germline CDR1 and CDR2: SGHRS and YFSETQ. The CDR3 loop reads CASSFLGETQYF. The CDR3 DNA reads TGCGCCAGCAGCTTCCTAGGCGAGACCCAGTACTTC.

CDR3 sequence: CASKLGLDSYEQYF. CDR3 bases: TGTGCCAGCAAACTGGGACTCGACTCCTACGAGCAGTACTTC. The rearrangement uses TRBV27 and TRBJ2-7; D perhaps matches TRBD2 (6 bases). This CDR3 contains 14 residues. V was cut by 7 bases and J by 0 bases, with 13 bases left in between. Germline V CDR1 and CDR2: MNHEY, SMNVEV (reference sequence).

CDR3 in DNA: TGTGCCAGTAGAGCCTCTACAGGGTTACAGCCCCAGCATTTT. Protein sequence: CASRASTGLQPQHF. The genes are TRBV19 and TRBJ1-5, with D possibly being TRBD1 (6 bases). There are 14 residues in the CDR3. Per the germline V gene, CDR1 is LNHDA and CDR2 is SQIVND (reference sequence). V dropped 6 bases and J dropped 7 bases, with 16 bases sitting between them.

The count of this clone is one. V is TRBV4-2 and J is TRBJ1-6; TRBD1 matches at 9 bases. Trimming removed 5 bases from V and 5 bases from J; junction bases left unmatched: 4. This CDR3 is built from 15 residues. The V gene's germline CDR1 is LGHNA and CDR2 YNFKEQ. CDR3 in DNA: TGTGCCAGCAGCGTCCGGGACAGGGATAATTCACCCCTCCACTTT. This encodes CASSVRDRDNSPLHF.

The chain links TRBV5-8 to TRBJ2-5; D may be TRBD1 (6 bases). Germline V gene data show CDR1 as SGHTS and CDR2 as YDEGEE. The V end lost 4 bases, the J end lost 4 bases, and 20 bases lay between the germline ends. The CDR3 loop spans 16 amino acids. The CDR3 loop is CASSPTIYRVSETQYF. DNA of the CDR3: TGTGCCAGCAGCCCGACGATTTACAGGGTGTCAGAGACCCAGTACTTC. Full variable domain (outside the CDR3, taken from reference TRBV5-8 and TRBJ2-5): EAGVTQSPTHLIKTRGQQATLRCSPISGHTSVYWYQQALGLGLQFLLWYDEGEERNRGNFPPRFSGRQFPNYSSELNVNALELEDSALYLCASSPTIYRVSETQYFGPGTRLLVL.

This clone was observed a handful of times. This chain joins TRBV15 and TRBJ2-1; the match to TRBD2 covers 9 bases. The CDR3 sequence is 15 residues long. Germline lookup yields CDR1 LNHNV and CDR2 YYDKDF (reference sequence). Trimming removed 1 base from V and 9 bases from J; junction bases left unmatched: 7. DNA of the CDR3: TGTGCCACCAGCAGAGTAGCGGGAGTCGGTAGTGAGCAGTTCTTC. It encodes CATSRVAGVGSEQFF.

The chain carries TRBV7-9 and TRBJ2-5; a possible D gene is TRBD2 (7 bases). The V gene's germline CDR1 is SEHNR and CDR2 FQNEAQ (reference sequence). This CDR3 comprises 14 residues. Trimming cost V 6 bases and J 5 bases, with 16 bases left between them. DNA of the CDR3: TGTGCCAGCAGTCCCCGTGGGGGGGCGGAGACCCAGTACTTC. Residues: CASSPRGGAETQYF.

This rearrangement joins TRBV13 to TRBJ1-1, with 11 bases identical to TRBD1. The CDR3 length is 14 residues. V lost 5 bases and J lost 4; bases outside the gene matches: 3. CDR1 and CDR2 from the germline V gene are PRHDT and FYEKMQ (reference sequence). The CDR3 DNA is TGTGCCAGCAGCAAGGGGACAGGGGGCACTGAAGCTTTCTTT. Translating gives CASSKGTGGTEAFF.

The V gene is TRBV2, the J gene TRBJ2-7; 7 positions agree with TRBD1. Trimming took 3 bases from V and 2 from J; bases not matched to a gene: 10. The CDR3 is 16 amino acids. Per germline, CDR1 SNHLY and CDR2 FYNNEI. CDR3 amino acids: CASSDRGPTPAYEQYF. The CDR3 region has the DNA TGTGCCAGCAGTGATAGGGGGCCCACTCCAGCCTACGAGCAGTACTTC.

The gene calls are TRBV9 and TRBJ2-3, with 7 positions matching TRBD2. Per the germline V gene, CDR1 is SGDLS and CDR2 is YYNGEE. The V segment lost 3 bases and the J segment 0 bases; nucleotides outside the gene matches: 4. The CDR3 has 15 amino acids. CDR3 region: CASSAGTTSTDTQYF. The CDR3 DNA is TGTGCCAGCAGCGCCGGGACTACTAGCACAGATACGCAGTATTTT.

The chain carries TRBV7-2 and TRBJ2-6; 12 nucleotides line up with TRBD1. The germline CDR1 and CDR2 sequences are SGHTA and FQGNSA. With V trimmed by 5 bases and J by 4 bases, 12 bases remained unmatched. The length of the CDR3 is 19 residues. The CDR3 loop is CASSRPPGQGASGANVLTF. The DNA for the CDR3 is TGTGCCAGCAGCAGGCCTCCGGGACAGGGGGCGTCGGGGGCCAACGTCCTGACTTTC.

This clone was seen once. The chain links TRBV5-1 to TRBJ1-4; 10 bases fit TRBD1. The CDR3 sequence is 19 residues long. CDR1 is SGHRS and CDR2 is YFSETQ in the germline V gene. The ends lost 0 bases at V and 3 bases at J; junction bases unmatched: 11. The CDR3 loop is CASSLGFGDRGSANEKLFF. The DNA of the CDR3 is TGCGCCAGCAGCTTGGGGTTCGGGGACAGGGGTTCAGCTAATGAAAAACTGTTTTTT.